The 8 T cell receptor beta chains reported below all come from one sample, sequenced in a study of neurological immune-mediated disorders (dated by TCRdb to the late 2010s). Taken with the paper, the label for time point translates to: technical triplicate 1. The receptor library was made with 5' RACE. For sequencing, an Illumina HiSeq 2500 was employed. TCRdb ran its own pipeline on the public reads, namely fastp trimming at Q25 and MiXCR clone calling, and kept in-frame beta chains. Identical CDR3 proteins give one entry, which carries the most common genes and DNA. The sample has about 38,000 distinct CDR3 sequences on record, approximately 12% of them singletons. Together, the top ten hold around 4% of the sample. The specimen was PBMCs. The receptors stem from a man aged 60 to 75 with HTLV-1-associated myelopathy (HAM/TSP).

This clonotype has a count of ten or more. V and J are TRBV6-6 and TRBJ2-2; D is unclear. The CDR3 length is 14 residues. Trimming removed 5 bases at V and 1 base at J, with 8 bases between. From germline, CDR1 is MNHNY and CDR2 SVGAGI (reference sequence). CDR3 in DNA: TGTGCCAGCAGTCAAAAACAGAACACCGGGGAGCTGTTTTTT. Translation gives CASSQKQNTGELFF.

This clonotype occurred many times. This chain joins TRBV18 and TRBJ1-1; D may be TRBD1 (6 bases). This CDR3 contains 14 residues. Trimming took 0 bases from V and 2 from J, leaving 7 bases between them. Germline CDR1 KGHSH, CDR2 LQKENI. The CDR3 spells CASSPPGANTEAFF. CDR3 nucleotides: TGTGCCAGCTCACCACCGGGGGCTAACACTGAAGCTTTCTTT. Complete variable domain (other parts from reference TRBV18 and TRBJ1-1): NAGVMQNPRHLVRRRGQEARLRCSPMKGHSHVYWYRQLPEEGLKFMVYLQKENIIDESGMPKERFSAEFPKEGPSILRIQQVVRGDSAAYFCASSPPGANTEAFFGQGTRLTVV.

This clonotype came up many times. The chain is built from TRBV5-1 and TRBJ1-2; no clear D. The germline CDR1 and CDR2 sequences are SGHRS and YFSETQ. There are 15 residues in the CDR3. Trimming removed 4 bases from V and 4 bases from J, with 17 bases in between. The CDR3 region has the DNA TGCGCCAGCAGCCCCGATTGGGAACCAATCTATGGCTACACCTTC. Residues: CASSPDWEPIYGYTF. Complete variable domain (other parts from reference TRBV5-1 and TRBJ1-2): KAGVTQTPRYLIKTRGQQVTLSCSPISGHRSVSWYQQTPGQGLQFLFEYFSETQRNKGNFPGRFSGRQFSNSRSEMNVSTLELGDSALYLCASSPDWEPIYGYTFGSGTRLTVV.

The sample holds many counts of this clonotype. The chain joins TRBV9 to TRBJ1-3; D call uncertain. The CDR3 has 15 amino acids. Germline V gene sequence: CDR1 SGDLS, CDR2 YYNGEE. With 0 bases removed from V and 0 bases from J, the gap between germline ends came to 7 bases. For the CDR3, the DNA is TGTGCCAGCAGCGTAGATCAGCTCTCTGGAAACACCATATATTTT. The encoded protein is CASSVDQLSGNTIYF.

This clonotype was detected many times. The chain links TRBV20-1 to TRBJ1-1; D remains ambiguous. V lost 1 base and J 4 bases, leaving 16 bases between the germline ends. CDR3 length equals 15 residues. Germline lookup yields CDR1 DFQATT and CDR2 SNEGSKA (reference sequence). CDR3 sequence reads: CSARGAANLGTEAFF. Here the CDR3 DNA reads TGCAGTGCTAGAGGGGCAGCCAACCTGGGCACTGAAGCTTTCTTT.

In regard to this clonotype: A clone one base away is much larger, so this may be a read error. The chain's CDR3 is CSTTPGPLYNEQFF. The CDR3 bases are TGCTCCACCACACCGGGACCGCTCTACAATGAGCAGTTCTTC. The chain links TRBV10-2 to TRBJ2-1, with D perhaps being TRBD1 or TRBD2 (5 bases each). From germline, CDR1 is WSHSY and CDR2 SAAADI. The CDR3 consists of 14 residues.

This clonotype has ten or more counts. V usage is TRBV20-1 and J usage is TRBJ1-5; D is unclear. The germline CDR1 and CDR2 sequences are DFQATT and SNEGSKA (reference sequence). Trimming cost V 3 bases and J 5 bases, with 17 bases left between them. The CDR3 is 15 residues long. DNA of the CDR3: TGCAGTGCTAGTCGAGAGATCTCACGGGATCAGCCCCAGCATTTT. Translating it yields CSASREISRDQPQHF.

At least ten counts were recorded for this clonotype. The rearrangement links TRBV12-3 or TRBV12-4 to TRBJ2-7; a weak D match, TRBD1 (5 bases). V was clipped by 4 bases and J by 3 bases, with 7 bases between them. CDR3 length equals 12 residues. CDR3 nucleotides: TGTGCCAGCAGTTATACAGGCTACGAGCAGTACTTC. Translated: CASSYTGYEQYF.